Listed below are T cell receptor beta chains from one sample, sequenced in a study of blood T cells in healthy people across ages. TCRdb re-called the 5' RACE reads through MiXCR, storing one row per CDR3 protein. The data contain 2 million or so distinct CDR3 sequences, 49% of them singletons. The sample consisted of blood. The source is a woman in her 40s in good health. CDR3s include the opening cysteine and the closing phenylalanine or tryptophan. The D gene is left open where the match is weak. Size values are once, few and many counts, or a class for expanded clones, and some rows have none.

>TRBJ1-5|NA|TRBV7-2|few
CASSPEGSNQPQHF
TGTGCCAGCAGCCCCGAGGGGAGCAATCAGCCCCAGCATTTT
>TRBJ2-3|TRBD2|TRBV4-1|NA
CASSQWAGVTTDTQYF
TGCGCCAGCAGCCAATGGGCGGGGGTGACCACAGATACGCAGTATTTT
>TRBJ2-5|NA|TRBV5-1|NA
CASSLFVGSNDNEQYF
TGCGCCAGCAGCTTGTTCGTAGGGTCTAACGACAATGAGCAGTACTTC
>TRBJ1-1|TRBD1|TRBV25-1|NA
CASSKWTGGQSEAFF
TGTGCCAGCAGTAAATGGACAGGGGGGCAATCTGAAGCTTTCTTT
>TRBJ2-5|TRBD2|TRBV6-1|many
CASSTIQLAGTQETQYF
TGTGCCAGCAGTACCATCCAACTAGCGGGGACACAAGAGACCCAGTACTTC
>TRBJ1-4|NA|TRBV7-2|many
CASSQLEEKLFF
TGTGCCAGCTCCCAACTCGAAGAAAAACTGTTTTTT
>TRBJ1-5|NA|TRBV6-6|once
CASSSPMNSNQPQHF
TGTGCCAGCAGTTCGCCAATGAATAGCAATCAGCCCCAGCATTTT
>TRBJ2-2|NA|TRBV12-3/TRBV12-4|NA
CASSLAQNTGELFF
TGTGCCAGCAGTTTAGCACAGAACACCGGGGAGCTGTTTTTT
>TRBJ2-1|TRBD2|TRBV12-3/TRBV12-4|few
CASSPGGVHNEQFF
TGTGCCAGCAGTCCCGGGGGGGTCCACAATGAGCAGTTCTTC
>TRBJ2-7|NA|TRBV7-8|NA
CASRAPTDTYEQYF
TGTGCCAGCAGAGCCCCGACAGATACCTACGAGCAGTACTTC
>TRBJ2-6|NA|TRBV27|NA
CASSLEGSSEANVLTF
TGTGCCAGCAGTTTAGAAGGGAGCTCTGAAGCCAACGTCCTGACTTTC
>TRBJ1-2|NA|TRBV6-5|few
CASSPGGYYGYTF
TGTGCCAGCAGCCCGGGGGGTTACTATGGCTACACCTTC
>TRBJ1-5|NA|TRBV28|NA
CASTRGGVNQPQHF
TGTGCCAGCACCCGAGGGGGGGTCAATCAGCCCCAGCATTTT
>TRBJ2-3|NA|TRBV7-3|NA
CASSSGLPTTDTQYF
TGTGCCAGCAGCTCCGGACTCCCCACCACAGATACGCAGTATTTT
>TRBJ1-2|NA|TRBV5-1|NA
CASSLNRIGNGYTF
TGCGCCAGCAGCTTGAATAGAATAGGGAATGGCTACACCTTC
>TRBJ2-1|NA|TRBV4-2|few
CASSQDGGRGAYNEQFF
TGTGCCAGCAGCCAGGATGGCGGGCGCGGCGCCTACAATGAGCAGTTCTTC
>TRBJ2-3|NA|TRBV6-5|NA
CASSLLGADSTDTQYF
TGTGCCAGCAGTCTGCTGGGCGCGGACAGCACAGATACGCAGTATTTT
>TRBJ1-2|TRBD1|TRBV20-1|NA
CSAIIRDRESYGYTF
TGCAGTGCCATCATACGGGACAGGGAATCCTATGGCTACACCTTC
>TRBJ2-3|TRBD2|TRBV4-3|NA
CASSHGSGGRTDTQYF
TGCGCCAGCAGCCACGGTAGCGGGGGGCGCACAGATACGCAGTATTTT
>TRBJ1-5|TRBD1|TRBV5-8|NA
CASSTRRDRVYHPQHF
TGTGCCAGCAGCACTAGACGGGACAGGGTGTATCACCCCCAGCATTTT
>TRBJ2-5|TRBD2|TRBV7-2|many
CASRGGSQETQYF
TGTGCCAGCCGGGGGGGGTCACAAGAGACCCAGTACTTC
>TRBJ2-7|TRBD2|TRBV20-1|NA
CSARALGLAGGSSYEQYF
TGCAGTGCTAGAGCTCTGGGACTAGCGGGGGGGAGCTCCTACGAGCAGTACTTC
>TRBJ2-3|NA|TRBV10-3|NA
CAISESAGGVADTQYF
TGTGCCATCAGTGAGTCCGCCGGGGGTGTCGCAGATACGCAGTATTTT
>TRBJ2-7|NA|TRBV6-2/TRBV6-3|NA
CASSWLGGYEQYF
TGTGCCAGCAGTTGGTTGGGTGGCTACGAGCAGTACTTC
>TRBJ2-1|NA|TRBV7-2|many
CASSSQTGITYNEQFF
TGTGCCAGCAGCTCACAGACGGGGATCACCTACAATGAGCAGTTCTTC
>TRBJ2-5|NA|TRBV3-1|NA
CASSLRSDPAEYF
TGTGCCAGCAGCCTGAGGTCGGACCCCGCGGAGTACTTC
>TRBJ2-5|TRBD2|TRBV24-1|few
CATSDPGLAGGQYQETQYF
TGTGCCACCAGTGATCCAGGACTAGCGGGGGGTCAATACCAAGAGACCCAGTACTTC
>TRBJ2-3|NA|TRBV5-1|once
CASWYAGTDTQYF
TGCGCCAGCTGGTACGCAGGGACAGATACGCAGTATTTT
>TRBJ2-5|TRBD2|TRBV7-9|NA
CASSLGGLAGLQETQYF
TGTGCCAGCAGCTTAGGAGGACTAGCGGGGCTACAAGAGACCCAGTACTTC
>TRBJ2-7|TRBD1|TRBV7-2|NA
CASSPRTGTGSYEQYF
TGTGCCAGCAGCCCAAGAACCGGGACAGGCTCCTACGAGCAGTACTTC
>TRBJ1-2|TRBD1|TRBV7-3|few
CASSLRSGGDSLEGYTF
TGTGCCAGCAGCTTAAGGAGCGGGGGGGACAGCCTCGAGGGCTACACCTTC
>TRBJ2-2|NA|TRBV29-1|few
CSVKINTGELFF
TGCAGCGTAAAGATTAACACCGGGGAGCTGTTTTTT
>TRBJ2-7|TRBD2|TRBV6-2/TRBV6-3|NA
CASRAGGATYEQYF
TGTGCCAGCAGAGCGGGGGGCGCGACCTACGAGCAGTACTTC
>TRBJ2-2|NA|TRBV6-5|once
CASSYRGYTGELFF
TGTGCCAGCAGTTACAGAGGGTACACCGGGGAGCTGTTTTTT
>TRBJ2-1|TRBD1|TRBV6-2/TRBV6-3|few
CASSYHNRGNEQFF
TGTGCCAGCAGTTACCACAACAGGGGCAATGAGCAGTTCTTC
>TRBJ2-5|TRBD1|TRBV11-2|NA
CASSLLRTGQETQYF
TGTGCCAGCAGCTTATTAAGGACAGGGCAAGAGACCCAGTACTTC
>TRBJ1-6|TRBD1|TRBV6-5|few
CASRKWTGLDSPLHF
TGTGCCAGCAGGAAATGGACAGGGTTGGATTCACCCCTCCACTTT
>TRBJ2-1|NA|TRBV6-1|NA
CASSPAAHEQFF
TGTGCCAGCAGCCCCGCAGCCCATGAGCAGTTCTTC
>TRBJ1-4|NA|TRBV7-9|once
CASSSDGVLNEKLFF
TGTGCCAGCAGCTCCGACGGGGTCCTTAATGAAAAACTGTTTTTT
>TRBJ2-7|TRBD1|TRBV6-5|NA
CASSGTGGGEQYF
TGTGCCAGCTCCGGGACAGGGGGCGGCGAGCAGTACTTC
>TRBJ2-7|NA|TRBV14|NA
CASSPWGGKSYEQYF
TGTGCCAGCAGCCCCTGGGGAGGAAAAAGCTACGAGCAGTACTTC
>TRBJ2-3|NA|TRBV25-1|NA
CASSGFLFTDTQYF
TGTGCCAGCAGTGGCTTCTTATTCACAGATACGCAGTATTTT
>TRBJ2-1|TRBD1|TRBV4-3|NA
CASSQDVGGTGGNEQFF
TGCGCCAGCAGCCAAGATGTTGGGGGGACAGGGGGCAATGAGCAGTTCTTC
>TRBJ2-5|TRBD1|TRBV7-9|NA
CASSTGTGGSLETQYF
TGTGCCAGCAGCACAGGGACAGGGGGGTCTTTAGAGACCCAGTACTTC
>TRBJ1-1|TRBD1|TRBV5-1|once
CASSLRKGADTEAFF
TGCGCCAGCAGCCTTCGAAAGGGGGCAGACACTGAAGCTTTCTTT
>TRBJ2-1|NA|TRBV5-1|NA
CASTKEKGAVWNEQFF
TGCGCCAGCACCAAGGAGAAGGGAGCCGTTTGGAATGAGCAGTTCTTC
>TRBJ2-5|NA|TRBV25-1|NA
CAVGSGVHPRETQYF
TGTGCCGTAGGGTCCGGGGTTCATCCCCGAGAGACCCAGTACTTC
>TRBJ1-2|TRBD1|TRBV27|few
CASSSTGEGYTF
TGTGCCAGCAGTTCGACAGGGGAAGGCTACACCTTC
>TRBJ1-1|NA|TRBV20-1|NA
CSARDRPRNTEAFF
TGCAGTGCTAGAGATAGGCCCCGGAACACTGAAGCTTTCTTT
>TRBJ2-1|NA|TRBV4-2|few
CASSQDKGYEQFF
TGTGCCAGCAGCCAAGATAAAGGGTATGAGCAGTTCTTC
>TRBJ2-7|TRBD2|TRBV7-4|NA
CASSTQPGTSDYEQYF
TGTGCCAGCAGCACCCAGCCCGGGACTAGCGACTACGAGCAGTACTTC